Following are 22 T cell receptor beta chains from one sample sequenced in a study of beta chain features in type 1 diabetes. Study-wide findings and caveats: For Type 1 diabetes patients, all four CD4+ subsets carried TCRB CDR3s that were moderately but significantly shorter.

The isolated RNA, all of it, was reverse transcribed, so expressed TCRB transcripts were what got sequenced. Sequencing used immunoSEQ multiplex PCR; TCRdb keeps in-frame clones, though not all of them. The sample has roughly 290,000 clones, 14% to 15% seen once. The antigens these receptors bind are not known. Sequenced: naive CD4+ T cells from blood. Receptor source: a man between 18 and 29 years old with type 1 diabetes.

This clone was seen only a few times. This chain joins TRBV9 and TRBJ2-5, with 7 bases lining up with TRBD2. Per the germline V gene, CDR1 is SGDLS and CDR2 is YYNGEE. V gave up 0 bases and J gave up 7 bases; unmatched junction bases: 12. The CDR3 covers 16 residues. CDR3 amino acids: CASSVAELRGMATQYF. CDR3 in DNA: TGTGCCAGCAGCGTAGCTGAGTTGCGGGGGATGGCGACCCAGTACTTC.

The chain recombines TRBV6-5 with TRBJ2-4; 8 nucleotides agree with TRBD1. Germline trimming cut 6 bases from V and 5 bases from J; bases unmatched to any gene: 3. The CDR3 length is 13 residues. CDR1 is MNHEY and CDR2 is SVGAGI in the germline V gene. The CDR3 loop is CASRDRAQNIQYF. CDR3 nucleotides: TGTGCCAGCAGGGACAGGGCCCAAAACATTCAGTACTTC.

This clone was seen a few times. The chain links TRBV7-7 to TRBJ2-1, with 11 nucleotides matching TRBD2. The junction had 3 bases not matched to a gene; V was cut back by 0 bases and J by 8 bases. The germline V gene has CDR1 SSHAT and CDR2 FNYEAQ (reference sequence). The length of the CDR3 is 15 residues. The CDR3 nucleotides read TGTGCCAGCAGCTTAGCGACTAGCGGGACTGATGAGCAGTTCTTC. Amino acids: CASSLATSGTDEQFF.

The CDR3, as DNA: TGTGCCAGCTCACCATTGCCCCAGGCGCCCCGGGGAGAGACCCAGTACTTC. Residues: CASSPLPQAPRGETQYF. The chain employs TRBV18 and TRBJ2-5; possible D gene TRBD2, 5 bases. The germline V gene encodes CDR1 KGHSH and CDR2 LQKENI. Deletions cut 2 bases from V and 4 bases from J, with 20 bases between. This CDR3 is 17 amino acids long.

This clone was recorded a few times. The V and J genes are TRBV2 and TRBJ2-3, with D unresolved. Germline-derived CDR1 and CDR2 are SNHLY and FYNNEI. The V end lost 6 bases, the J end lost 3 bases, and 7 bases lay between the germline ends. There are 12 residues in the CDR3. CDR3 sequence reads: CASRRVTDTQYF. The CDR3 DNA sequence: TGTGCCAGCAGACGAGTGACAGATACGCAGTATTTT.

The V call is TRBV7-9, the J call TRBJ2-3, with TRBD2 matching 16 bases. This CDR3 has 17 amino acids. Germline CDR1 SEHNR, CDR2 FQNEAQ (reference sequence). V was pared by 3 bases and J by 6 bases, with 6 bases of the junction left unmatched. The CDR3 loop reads CASSFWGLAGGPDTQYF. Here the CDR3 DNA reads TGTGCCAGCAGCTTCTGGGGACTAGCGGGAGGGCCCGATACGCAGTATTTT.

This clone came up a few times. CDR3 nucleotides: TGTGCCAGCAGTGCCAGTCCATCTCAAGAGACCCAGTACTTC. It codes for CASSASPSQETQYF. This chain uses TRBV2 with TRBJ2-5, with no clear D. Germline V CDR1 and CDR2: SNHLY, FYNNEI. The CDR3 loop spans 14 amino acids. Trimming cost V 4 bases and J 2 bases, with 11 bases left between them.

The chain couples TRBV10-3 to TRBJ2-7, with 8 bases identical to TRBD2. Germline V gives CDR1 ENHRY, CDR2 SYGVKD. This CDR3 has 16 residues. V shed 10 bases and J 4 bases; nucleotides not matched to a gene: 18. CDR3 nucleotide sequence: TGTGCCACCGAAGCTGGAAGCGGGGGTCGAGGGTACGAGCAGTACTTC. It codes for CATEAGSGGRGYEQYF.

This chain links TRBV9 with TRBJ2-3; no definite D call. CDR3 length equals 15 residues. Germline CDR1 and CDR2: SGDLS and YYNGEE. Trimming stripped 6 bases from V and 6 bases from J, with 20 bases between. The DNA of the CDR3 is TGTGCCAGCACCCCCTCTGCGCGGAGCCTGGATACGCAGTATTTT. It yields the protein CASTPSARSLDTQYF.

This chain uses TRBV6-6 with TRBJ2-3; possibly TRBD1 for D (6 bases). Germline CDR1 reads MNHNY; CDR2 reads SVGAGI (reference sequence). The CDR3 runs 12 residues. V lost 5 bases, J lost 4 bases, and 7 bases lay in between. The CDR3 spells CASSGGPDTQYF. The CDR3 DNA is TGTGCCAGCAGTGGGGGCCCAGATACGCAGTATTTT.

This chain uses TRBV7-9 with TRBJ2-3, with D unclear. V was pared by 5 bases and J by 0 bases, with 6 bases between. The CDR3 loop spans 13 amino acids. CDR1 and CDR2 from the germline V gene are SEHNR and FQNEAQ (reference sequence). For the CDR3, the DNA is TGTGCCAGCAGCCCTCCGAGCACAGATACGCAGTATTTT. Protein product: CASSPPSTDTQYF.

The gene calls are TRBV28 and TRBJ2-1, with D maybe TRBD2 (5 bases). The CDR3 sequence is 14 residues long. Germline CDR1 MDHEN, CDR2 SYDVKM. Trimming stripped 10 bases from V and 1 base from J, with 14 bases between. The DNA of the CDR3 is TGTGCCACGCTTGAAGCGGTGTCCTACAATGAGCAGTTCTTC. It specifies CATLEAVSYNEQFF. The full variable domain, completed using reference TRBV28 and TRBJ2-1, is DVKVTQSSRYLVKRTGEKVFLECVQDMDHENMFWYRQDPGLGLRLIYFSYDVKMKEKGDIPEGYSVSREKKERFSLILESASTNQTSMYLCATLEAVSYNEQFFGPGTRLTVL.

The CDR3 reads CASSSLAGVVDEQFF. In DNA, the CDR3 is TGTGCCAGCAGTTCACTAGCGGGAGTCGTGGATGAGCAGTTCTTC. The chain has TRBV28 and TRBJ2-1; 11 bases are a match to TRBD2. V lost 4 bases, J lost 8 bases, and 7 bases stayed unmatched. Looked up from germline, CDR1 is MDHEN and CDR2 is SYDVKM. This CDR3 comprises 15 residues.

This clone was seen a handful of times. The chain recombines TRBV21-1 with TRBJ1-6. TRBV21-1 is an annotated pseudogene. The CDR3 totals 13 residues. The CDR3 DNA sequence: TGTGCCAGCACCAAACCGGGGGGATCACCCCTCCACTTT. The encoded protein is CASTKPGGSPLHF.

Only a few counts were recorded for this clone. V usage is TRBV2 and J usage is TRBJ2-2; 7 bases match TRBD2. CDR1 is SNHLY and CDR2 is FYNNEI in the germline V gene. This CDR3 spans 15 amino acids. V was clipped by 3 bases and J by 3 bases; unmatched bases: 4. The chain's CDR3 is CASSDVGGYTGELFF. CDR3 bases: TGTGCCAGCAGTGATGTGGGGGGGTACACCGGGGAGCTGTTTTTT.

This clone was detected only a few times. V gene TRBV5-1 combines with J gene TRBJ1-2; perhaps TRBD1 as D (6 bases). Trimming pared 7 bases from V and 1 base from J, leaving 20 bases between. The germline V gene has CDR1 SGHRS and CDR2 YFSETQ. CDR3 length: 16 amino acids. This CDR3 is CASSTLGQFHNYGYTF. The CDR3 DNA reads TGCGCCAGCTCTACTCTTGGACAGTTCCATAACTATGGCTACACCTTC.

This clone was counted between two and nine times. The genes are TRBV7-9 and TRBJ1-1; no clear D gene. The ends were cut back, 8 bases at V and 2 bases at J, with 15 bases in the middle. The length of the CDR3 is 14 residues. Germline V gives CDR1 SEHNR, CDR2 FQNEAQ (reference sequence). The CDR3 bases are TGTGCCAGCGGGCACCCCCCAGGAAACACTGAAGCTTTCTTT. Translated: CASGHPPGNTEAFF.

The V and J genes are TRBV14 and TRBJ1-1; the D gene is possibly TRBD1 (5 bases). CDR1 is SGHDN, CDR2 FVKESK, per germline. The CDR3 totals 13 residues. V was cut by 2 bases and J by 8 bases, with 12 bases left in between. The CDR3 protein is CASSQWAAGEAFF. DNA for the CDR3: TGTGCCAGCAGCCAATGGGCGGCAGGGGAAGCTTTCTTT.

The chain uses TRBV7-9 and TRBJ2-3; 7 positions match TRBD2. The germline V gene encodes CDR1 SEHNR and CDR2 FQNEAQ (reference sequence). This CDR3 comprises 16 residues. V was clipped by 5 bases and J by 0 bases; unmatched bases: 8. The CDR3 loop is CASSKRGSGSTDTQYF. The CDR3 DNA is TGTGCCAGCAGCAAGAGGGGTAGCGGGAGCACAGATACGCAGTATTTT.

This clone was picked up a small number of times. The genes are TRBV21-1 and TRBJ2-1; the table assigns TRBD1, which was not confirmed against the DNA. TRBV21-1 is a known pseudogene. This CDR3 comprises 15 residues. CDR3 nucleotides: TGTGCCAGCAGCAAAGAGAAACAGGGTACGGCTGAGCAGTTCTTC. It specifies CASSKEKQGTAEQFF.

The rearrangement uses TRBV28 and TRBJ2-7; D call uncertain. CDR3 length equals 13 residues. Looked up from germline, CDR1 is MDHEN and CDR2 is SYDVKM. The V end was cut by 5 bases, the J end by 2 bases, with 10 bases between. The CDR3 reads CASSVANPYEQYF. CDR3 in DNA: TGTGCCAGCAGTGTCGCTAATCCCTACGAGCAGTACTTC.

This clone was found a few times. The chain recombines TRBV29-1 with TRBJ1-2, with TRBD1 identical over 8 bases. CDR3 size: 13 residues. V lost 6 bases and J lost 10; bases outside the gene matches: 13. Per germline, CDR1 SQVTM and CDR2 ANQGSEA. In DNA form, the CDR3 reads TGCAGCGTCGACGTGGGCCAGGGGGCATTCTACACCTTC. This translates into CSVDVGQGAFYTF.